The rows below give T cell receptor beta chains drawn from one sample of a study of Graves' ophthalmopathy and Graves' hyperthyroidism. TCRdb ran MiXCR on the multiplex PCR reads and lists one entry per CDR3 protein. This table has hundreds of thousands of distinct CDR3 sequences, roughly 21% appearing once. The sequenced material came from peripheral blood. All receptors derive from a woman between 18 and 29 years old with stable Graves' hyperthyroidism. Each CDR3 is given without its conserved first and last residue.

v_call	j_call	cdr3_aa
TRBV28	TRBJ2-7	ASSPLERAHEQY
TRBV7-2	TRBJ1-5	ASSLAGSGTGRFGQPQH
TRBV4-1	TRBJ2-7	ASSPKWEGLAGVLSYEQY
TRBV9	TRBJ2-5	ASSVGPGEETQY
TRBV19	TRBJ2-5	ASSAISGTGGQETQY
TRBV5-1	TRBJ2-5	ASSLVGVEETQY
TRBV11-2	TRBJ1-2	ASSSPRGRRGYGYT
TRBV12-3/TRBV12-4	TRBJ1-5	ASSFDKQPQH
TRBV6-2/TRBV6-3	TRBJ2-6	ASGRGAIPFFGANVLT
TRBV7-9	TRBJ2-7	ASSLDWTGGNAQY
TRBV18	TRBJ2-2	ASSRNDRSAGTGELF
TRBV28	TRBJ2-7	ASSFAASGSYEQY
TRBV14	TRBJ2-7	ASSLRQQLYLIMSYEQY
TRBV12-3/TRBV12-4	TRBJ2-7	ASSLEGVSYEQY
TRBV12-3/TRBV12-4	TRBJ1-5	ASSLGGSGGSLRQPQH
TRBV19	TRBJ2-7	ASSSRDRVHEQY
TRBV6-2/TRBV6-3	TRBJ2-7	ASSYAATHEQY
TRBV20-1	TRBJ1-2	SAPLDRDYGYT
TRBV20-1	TRBJ2-5	SAPTGRRETQY
TRBV12-3/TRBV12-4	TRBJ2-7	ASSPDRGTSGISYEQY
TRBV20-1	TRBJ2-7	SARDWGQGTYEQY
TRBV19	TRBJ2-7	ASSIGTSGNYYEQY
TRBV30	TRBJ2-2	AWSSGLASGELF